One and the same sample provided the 15 T cell receptor beta chains below, sequenced in a study of blood T cells in healthy people across ages. Then a second PCR, running about 7 to 11 cycles, was carried out with a sample-barcoded 5' primer and a J-beta primer mix. TCRdb passed the 5' RACE reads through MiXCR, listing each CDR3 protein once. The sample carries 500,000 to 550,000 distinct CDR3 sequences, approximately 25% recorded once. This sample also appeared in a second study, on T cells of mothers and their children.

Sequenced input: blood. The receptors stem from a boy aged 5-17 years in good health.

This clonotype has ten or more counts. V and J are TRBV29-1 and TRBJ2-7; D tentatively reads TRBD1 or TRBD2 (6 bases each). Between the trimmed V and J ends, which lost 3 bases and 0 bases, there was a span of 9 bases. The CDR3 extends over 13 amino acids. Germline values: CDR1 SQVTM, CDR2 ANQGSEA. The CDR3 region is CSVEGGRSYEQYF. In DNA, the CDR3 is TGCAGCGTTGAGGGGGGCCGCTCCTACGAGCAGTACTTC.

The chain links TRBV20-1 to TRBJ2-7, with D possibly TRBD2 on 6 matching bases. This CDR3 region has 12 residues. With 6 bases removed from V and 6 bases from J, the gap between germline ends came to 15 bases. The germline V gene encodes CDR1 DFQATT and CDR2 SNEGSKA (reference sequence). The CDR3 region is CSARRLVSEQYF. The CDR3 DNA follows: TGCAGTGCAAGACGACTAGTTTCCGAGCAGTACTTC.

This clonotype was counted between two and nine times. V is TRBV5-1 and J is TRBJ2-1; D remains ambiguous. Germline V CDR1 and CDR2: SGHRS, YFSETQ. V lost 4 bases and J 0 bases, leaving 20 bases between the germline ends. The CDR3 totals 18 residues. In DNA, the CDR3 is TGCGCCAGCAGCCCGGGTCCCTCCGCGCTGAGCTCCTACAATGAGCAGTTCTTC. Amino acid sequence: CASSPGPSALSSYNEQFF.

This clonotype occurred a few times. The chain couples TRBV18 to TRBJ2-1; D possibly corresponds to TRBD2 (5 bases). The V and J ends lost 2 bases and 2 bases respectively, with 10 bases between them. Germline CDR1 is KGHSH and CDR2 is LQKENI. The CDR3 extends over 15 amino acids. CDR3 DNA sequence: TGTGCCAGCTCACCATCGGGGATACCCTACAATGAGCAGTTCTTC. Amino acids: CASSPSGIPYNEQFF. Looking up the rest from reference TRBV18 and TRBJ2-1 gives the full variable domain: NAGVMQNPRHLVRRRGQEARLRCSPMKGHSHVYWYRQLPEEGLKFMVYLQKENIIDESGMPKERFSAEFPKEGPSILRIQQVVRGDSAAYFCASSPSGIPYNEQFFGPGTRLTVL.

This clonotype has just a few counts. The chain combines TRBV29-1 with TRBJ1-1, with 9 positions matching TRBD1. With V trimmed by 4 bases and J by 5 bases, 5 bases remained unmatched. In germline, CDR1 is SQVTM, CDR2 ANQGSEA. The CDR3 loop spans 13 amino acids. In DNA, the CDR3 is TGCAGCGTTGTGGGACAGGGTGGAACTGAAGCTTTCTTT. This encodes CSVVGQGGTEAFF.

A note on this clonotype: This CDR3 fails to terminate in the conserved phenylalanine or tryptophan, so it likely reflects a read error. No DNA is shown, since the ends of the CDR3 on it are uncertain; the CDR3 is the one TCRdb lists. The chain carries TRBV2 and TRBJ2-5. The CDR3 spans 8 residues, counting both ends. CDR1 and CDR2 (germline): SNHLY, FYNNEI. This chain's CDR3 is CASRFETV.

J is TRBJ2-2 and V is TRBV24-1; D not certain. This CDR3 contains 16 residues. Trimming removed 4 bases from V and 0 bases from J, with 11 bases in between. Germline V gives CDR1 KGHDR, CDR2 SFDVKD. The CDR3 loop reads CATSDLPTANTGELFF. CDR3 coding DNA: TGTGCCACCAGTGACCTCCCGACTGCGAACACCGGGGAGCTGTTTTTT.

In the case of this clonotype: The junction differs from germline at one of its ends, possibly a read error. The chain couples TRBV7-2 to TRBJ1-6; D call uncertain. This CDR3 is 15 amino acids long. Germline V lookup: CDR1 SGHTA, CDR2 FQGNSA. The CDR3 loop reads CASSLDRQSNPPLHF. DNA for the CDR3: TGTGCCAGCAGCTTAGATAGGCAGTCTAATCCACCCCTCCACTTT. The full variable domain, its missing parts supplied by reference TRBV7-2 and TRBJ1-6, is GAGVSQSPSNKVTEKGKDVELRCDPISGHTALYWYRQSLGQGLEFLIYFQGNSAPDKSGLPSDRFSAERTGGSVSTLTIQRTQQEDSAVYLCASSLDRQSNPPLHFGNGTRLTVT.

The J gene is TRBJ1-2, the V gene TRBV20-1; D call uncertain. This CDR3 contains 13 residues. V lost 0 bases and J lost 8, with 13 bases in between. Germline V lookup: CDR1 DFQATT, CDR2 SNEGSKA (reference sequence). The CDR3 region has the DNA TGCAGTGCTAGAGAGCCCTGGGGAGGGGGCTACACCTTC. The encoded protein is CSAREPWGGGYTF.

V gene TRBV28 combines with J gene TRBJ2-7, with D perhaps assigned TRBD1 or TRBD2 (6 bases each). Germline CDR1 is MDHEN and CDR2 is SYDVKM. This CDR3 contains 13 residues. Trimming took 1 base from V and 10 from J, leaving 14 bases between them. The CDR3 loop reads CASSLLGGIGQYF. In DNA form, the CDR3 reads TGTGCCAGCAGTTTATTAGGGGGGATCGGACAGTACTTC.

J is TRBJ2-7 and V is TRBV4-1, with D perhaps matching TRBD1 or TRBD2 (5 bases each). V was pared by 3 bases and J by 0 bases, with 12 bases between. The CDR3 totals 15 residues. The V gene's germline CDR1 is MGHRA and CDR2 YSYEKL. DNA of the CDR3: TGCGCCAGCAGCCAGACTTGGGACCCCTCCTACGAGCAGTACTTC. This codes for CASSQTWDPSYEQYF.

The rearrangement links TRBV7-9 to TRBJ2-3; the D call may be TRBD1 or TRBD2 (6 bases each). The CDR3 totals 14 residues. Germline assignment: CDR1 SEHNR and CDR2 FQNEAQ (reference sequence). V dropped 3 bases and J dropped 4 bases, with 11 bases sitting between them. The CDR3 sequence: CASSFYREADTQYF. In DNA form, the CDR3 reads TGTGCCAGCAGCTTTTACAGGGAGGCAGATACGCAGTATTTT.

The rearrangement uses TRBV28 and TRBJ2-7; D possibly matches TRBD1 or TRBD2 (5 bases each). Between the trimmed V and J ends, which lost 5 bases and 1 base, there was a span of 18 bases. Germline-derived CDR1 and CDR2 are MDHEN and SYDVKM. The CDR3 consists of 16 residues. The DNA for the CDR3 is TGTGCCAGCAGTGGATACCGGGACCTCTTTTCCTACGAGCAGTACTTC. It yields the protein CASSGYRDLFSYEQYF.

The chain joins TRBV12-3 or TRBV12-4 to TRBJ1-1; D gene unclear. CDR3 length equals 11 residues. V gave up 6 bases and J gave up 4 bases, with 6 bases separating them. The chain's CDR3 is CASSQVTEAFF. The DNA for the CDR3 is TGTGCCAGCAGCCAAGTCACTGAAGCTTTCTTT.

This clonotype appeared a single time. This may be a read error, as it is one base from a much larger clone. This rearrangement joins TRBV7-2 to TRBJ2-3; D uncertain. V shed 3 bases and J shed 4 bases, with 11 bases lying between them. The germline CDR1 and CDR2 sequences are SGHTA and FQGNSA. This CDR3 comprises 14 residues. The CDR3 DNA is TGTGCCAGCAGCTTTCTCAAGGACGCAGATACGCAGTATTTT. The encoded protein is CASSFLKDADTQYF. Full variable domain (missing parts from reference TRBV7-2 and TRBJ2-3): GAGVSQSPSNKVTEKGKDVELRCDPISGHTALYWYRQSLGQGLEFLIYFQGNSAPDKSGLPSDRFSAERTGGSVSTLTIQRTQQEDSAVYLCASSFLKDADTQYFGPGTRLTVL.